This TCR beta chain was identified in a study of CD8+CD57+ T cells in acquired aplastic anemia. The study profiled TCR beta VDJ and CDR3 using genomic DNA as template. TCRdb analysed the reads with MiXCR anew, one entry per CDR3 protein. The sample includes over 40,000 distinct CDR3 sequences, about 78% of them seen just once. Trimming removed 2 bases from V and 3 bases from J, with 13 bases in between. Germline CDR1 KGHDR, CDR2 SFDVKD. CDR3 length: 15 amino acids. The TCR sequence derives from a human donor in good health, serving as a control. Sequenced: sorted CD4+, CD8+, or CD8+CD57+ T cells (not recorded which) from PBMCs. This chain joins TRBV24-1 and TRBJ2-7; D unresolved. This chain's CDR3 is CATSDSGGKGYEQYF. Here the CDR3 DNA reads TGTGCCACCAGTGATTCAGGTGGAAAGGGCTACGAGCAGTACTTC.